Below, 17 T cell receptor beta chains from the same sample are listed, as sequenced in a study of shared clonotypes between healthy human individuals. Here immunoSEQ multiplex PCR was the method, and the copy in TCRdb shows in-frame clones only, minus some. This table has millions of clones, approximately 90% appearing once. What was sequenced was naive CD4+ T cells sorted from blood. Subset given: CD45RA+ positively selected. These receptors were obtained from a man younger than 30 in good health.

The chain is built from TRBV27 and TRBJ2-4; 7 bases match TRBD1. CDR3 size: 14 residues. From germline, CDR1 is MNHEY and CDR2 SMNVEV (reference sequence). V trimming: 5 bases; J trimming: 4 bases; junction bases outside the gene matches: 5. Written as DNA, the CDR3 is TGTGCCAGCAGTGCTCGACAGGGAAAAAACATTCAGTACTTC. It yields the protein CASSARQGKNIQYF.

As regards this clone: A much larger clone sits a single nucleotide away, making a read error possible. Other nucleotide sequences in the sample specify the same CDR3. This chain connects TRBV18 to TRBJ2-5; D unclear. The CDR3 length is 11 residues. The V gene lost 6 bases and the J gene lost 2 bases, with 4 bases spanning the gap. The germline V gene has CDR1 KGHSH and CDR2 LQKENI. This CDR3 is CASSPQETQYF. In DNA form, the CDR3 reads TGTGCCAGCTCTCCTCAAGAGACCCAGTACTTC.

The chain uses TRBV2 and TRBJ2-3; D remains ambiguous. The V gene lost 7 bases and the J gene lost 2 bases, with 13 bases spanning the gap. CDR3 length equals 14 residues. Germline V lookup: CDR1 SNHLY, CDR2 FYNNEI. This CDR3 reads CASTSRAHTDTQYF. The CDR3 coding sequence is TGTGCCAGCACCAGCCGGGCCCACACAGATACGCAGTATTTT.

The chain is built from TRBV7-2 and TRBJ1-4; no firm D call. Trimming removed 5 bases from V and 3 bases from J, with 13 bases in between. The CDR3 sequence is 15 residues long. The germline V gene encodes CDR1 SGHTA and CDR2 FQGNSA. The CDR3: CASSASRVANEKLFF. The CDR3, as DNA: TGTGCCAGCAGCGCCAGTAGGGTGGCTAATGAAAAACTGTTTTTT.

The rearrangement links TRBV14 to TRBJ2-3; 9 bases match TRBD2. V dropped 5 bases and J dropped 2; count of bases not matched to a gene: 5. CDR1 is SGHDN and CDR2 is FVKESK in the germline V gene. This CDR3 has 15 residues. CDR3 loop: CASSNLAGFTDTQYF. The DNA of the CDR3 is TGTGCCAGCAGCAACCTAGCGGGATTCACAGATACGCAGTATTTT.

The V gene is TRBV7-2, the J gene TRBJ2-5; no firm D call. This CDR3 has 13 residues. Trimming removed 5 bases from V and 1 base from J, with 8 bases in between. The germline V gene encodes CDR1 SGHTA and CDR2 FQGNSA. In nucleotides, the CDR3 is TGTGCCAGCAGCGTGTATACCCAAGAGACCCAGTACTTC. Amino acids: CASSVYTQETQYF.

The J gene is TRBJ2-5, the V gene TRBV14, with D unclear. The V end lost 3 bases, the J end lost 5 bases, and 7 bases lay between the germline ends. Germline assignment: CDR1 SGHDN and CDR2 FVKESK. CDR3 length: 12 residues. The CDR3, as DNA: TGTGCCAGCAGCCATGTTCGGGAGACCCAGTACTTC. Protein product: CASSHVRETQYF.

This chain joins TRBV18 and TRBJ2-1, with 12 bases matching TRBD2. The CDR3 extends over 14 amino acids. V gave up 3 bases and J gave up 9 bases; unmatched junction bases: 3. Germline lookup yields CDR1 KGHSH and CDR2 LQKENI. Written as DNA, the CDR3 is TGTGCCAGCTCACCGACTAGCGGGGGTACTGAGCAGTTCTTC. It encodes CASSPTSGGTEQFF.

The V and J genes are TRBV9 and TRBJ1-3; D is uncertain. Deletions cut 4 bases from V and 4 bases from J, with 12 bases between. This CDR3 is built from 14 residues. Germline values: CDR1 SGDLS, CDR2 YYNGEE. CDR3 nucleotides: TGTGCCAGCAGCCCCACGAATTCGGGAAACACCATATATTTT. Translating gives CASSPTNSGNTIYF.

Comment on this clone: The sample contains more than one DNA sequence encoding this CDR3. The rearrangement links TRBV5-1 to TRBJ2-5, with 8 positions matching TRBD2. CDR3 length: 15 residues. Losses at the gene ends were 0 bases for V and 5 bases for J; bases not matched to a gene: 6. Looked up from germline, CDR1 is SGHRS and CDR2 is YFSETQ. The CDR3 loop reads CASSLEASGRETQYF. The CDR3, as DNA: TGCGCCAGCAGCTTGGAGGCTAGCGGGCGGGAGACCCAGTACTTC.

As for this clone: At the DNA level, this CDR3 is encoded by other sequences in the same sample as well. The chain recombines TRBV6-6 with TRBJ2-5; D unresolved. V was pared by 5 bases and J by 5 bases, with 6 bases between. The germline V gene has CDR1 MNHNY and CDR2 SVGAGI (reference sequence). This CDR3 contains 11 residues. The CDR3 loop is CASSTQETQYF. Here the CDR3 DNA reads TGTGCCAGCAGTACGCAGGAGACCCAGTACTTC.

V is TRBV25-1 and J is TRBJ1-6, with 8 nucleotides matching TRBD1. The CDR3 sequence is 17 residues long. V gave up 3 bases and J gave up 1 base; unmatched junction bases: 5. Germline V gene data show CDR1 as MGHDK and CDR2 as SYGVNS. The CDR3 loop is CASSEGQVRSYNSPLHF. As DNA, the CDR3 is TGTGCCAGCAGTGAGGGACAGGTTAGGTCCTATAATTCACCCCTCCACTTT.

V usage is TRBV7-2 and J usage is TRBJ2-2, with TRBD2 matching over 8 bases. CDR3 length: 16 residues. CDR1 is SGHTA, CDR2 FQGNSA, per germline. The junction had 6 bases not matched to a gene; V was cut back by 4 bases and J by 2 bases. The CDR3 DNA reads as TGTGCCAGCAGCTCTACCGGGACTAGAAACACCGGGGAGCTGTTTTTT. This sequence encodes CASSSTGTRNTGELFF.

This chain connects TRBV11-2 to TRBJ2-7, with D perhaps TRBD2 (5 bases). V shed 3 bases and J shed 2 bases, with 14 bases lying between them. Germline CDR1 SGHAT, CDR2 FQNNGV. The CDR3 has 15 residues. The CDR3 reads CASSFGGLRAYEQYF. The CDR3 DNA reads TGTGCCAGCAGCTTCGGCGGACTCCGAGCCTACGAGCAGTACTTC.

Remarks on this clone: This same CDR3 is encoded by further DNA sequences in the sample. J is TRBJ1-3 and V is TRBV5-1; D is perhaps TRBD1 (5 bases). The CDR3 loop spans 14 amino acids. V lost 0 bases and J 4 bases, leaving 8 bases between the germline ends. Germline CDR1 SGHRS, CDR2 YFSETQ. The CDR3 coding sequence is TGCGCCAGCAGCTTGGGAGGGACGGGAAACACCATATATTTT. Its translation: CASSLGGTGNTIYF.

The V gene is TRBV7-2, the J gene TRBJ1-2, with D unclear. Trimming removed 2 bases at V and 7 bases at J, with 8 bases between. The germline V gene encodes CDR1 SGHTA and CDR2 FQGNSA. The CDR3 covers 12 residues. CDR3 protein: CASSLRIGGYTF. In DNA, the CDR3 is TGTGCCAGCAGCTTACGCATAGGTGGCTACACCTTC.

The chain employs TRBV5-5 and TRBJ1-4; D call uncertain. The length of the CDR3 is 15 residues. In germline, CDR1 is SGHKS, CDR2 YYEKEE (reference sequence). Trimming removed 5 bases at V and 5 bases at J, with 16 bases between. CDR3 in amino acids: CASSVPNPSNEKLFF. The CDR3 nucleotides are TGTGCCAGCAGTGTGCCCAATCCTTCCAATGAAAAACTGTTTTTT.